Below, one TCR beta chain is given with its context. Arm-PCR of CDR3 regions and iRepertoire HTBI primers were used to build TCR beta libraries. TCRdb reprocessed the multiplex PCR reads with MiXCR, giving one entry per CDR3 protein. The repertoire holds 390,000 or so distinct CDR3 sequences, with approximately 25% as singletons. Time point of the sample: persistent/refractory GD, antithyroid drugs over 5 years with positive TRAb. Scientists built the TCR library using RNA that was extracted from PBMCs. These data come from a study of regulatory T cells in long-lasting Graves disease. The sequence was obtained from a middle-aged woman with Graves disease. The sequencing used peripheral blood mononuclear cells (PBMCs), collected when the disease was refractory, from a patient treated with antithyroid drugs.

CDR3 bases: TGTGCCATCAGTCCCAAGGCGGCGGTGAACACTGAAGCTTTCTTT. The encoded protein is CAISPKAAVNTEAFF. This chain uses TRBV10-3 with TRBJ1-1; D remains unclear. Trimming took 5 bases from V and 0 from J, leaving 13 bases between them. The CDR3 totals 15 residues. Per the germline V gene, CDR1 is ENHRY and CDR2 is SYGVKD.